These 22 T cell receptor beta chains originate from one sample sequenced in a study of control samples from healthy donors and cancer patients. The repertoire was sequenced with immunoSEQ multiplex PCR; TCRdb's copy has only in-frame clones and lacks some. The sample has approximately 88,000 clones, approximately 89% seen once; the top ten hold about 0.92%. The specimen sequenced was blood. The receptors here all came from a woman in her twenties or thirties in good health.

The chain carries TRBV27 and TRBJ2-7; TRBD1 might be the D (5 bases). Germline loops: CDR1 MNHEY, CDR2 SMNVEV (reference sequence). V lost 2 bases, J lost 0 bases, and 5 bases lay in between. This CDR3 region has 13 residues. The DNA of the CDR3 is TGTGCCAGCAGTTTAGACAGCTCCTACGAGCAGTACTTC. Its translation: CASSLDSSYEQYF.

This sequence joins TRBV6-1 and TRBJ2-1, with D possibly being TRBD2 (6 bases). The CDR3 has 16 residues. CDR1 and CDR2 (germline): MNHNS, SASEGT. V dropped 6 bases and J dropped 7 bases, with 22 bases sitting between them. The CDR3 sequence is CASREPLAGAGNEQFF. For the CDR3, the DNA is TGTGCCAGCAGGGAACCACTAGCTGGAGCAGGAAATGAGCAGTTCTTC.

This clone was recorded once. The genes are TRBV19 and TRBJ1-3; D gene ambiguous. Germline V CDR1 and CDR2: LNHDA, SQIVND (reference sequence). CDR3 size: 11 residues. V lost 10 bases and J 3 bases, leaving 7 bases between the germline ends. DNA of the CDR3: TGTGCCACCCTTAGTGGAAACACCATATATTTT. It translates to CATLSGNTIYF.

This clone is deemed medium-sized. CDR3 protein: CASFGGLLANTGELFF. The CDR3 DNA follows: TGCGCCAGCTTTGGGGGACTACTCGCGAACACCGGGGAGCTGTTTTTT. The chain couples TRBV5-1 to TRBJ2-2; 7 bases align to TRBD2. V gave up 7 bases and J gave up 0 bases; unmatched junction bases: 9. The CDR3 is 16 residues long. Germline V gene data show CDR1 as SGHRS and CDR2 as YFSETQ. Full variable domain (remainder filled in from reference TRBV5-1 and TRBJ2-2): KAGVTQTPRYLIKTRGQQVTLSCSPISGHRSVSWYQQTPGQGLQFLFEYFSETQRNKGNFPGRFSGRQFSNSRSEMNVSTLELGDSALYLCASFGGLLANTGELFFGEGSRLTVL.

This clone was observed a few times. The chain employs TRBV10-2 and TRBJ2-7; 13 nucleotides line up with TRBD2. The junction had 4 bases not matched to a gene; V was cut back by 6 bases and J by 2 bases. The CDR3 has 15 residues. Per germline, CDR1 WSHSY and CDR2 SAAADI. CDR3 sequence reads: CASRGLAGAPYEQYF. As DNA, the CDR3 is TGCGCCAGCAGAGGACTAGCGGGAGCTCCCTACGAGCAGTACTTC.

The genes are TRBV24-1 and TRBJ1-1; D perhaps matches TRBD1 (5 bases). CDR3 size: 16 residues. The germline V and J ends were trimmed by 3 bases and 0 bases, with 13 bases remaining between them. The germline V gene encodes CDR1 KGHDR and CDR2 SFDVKD. Here the CDR3 DNA reads TGTGCCACCAGTGATCACCGACAGCCCATGAACACTGAAGCTTTCTTT. It codes for CATSDHRQPMNTEAFF.

In DNA, the CDR3 is TGTGCCAGCAGCGCCCGAAGGGGGGATGAAGCTTTCTTT. Translated, it gives CASSARRGDEAFF. This sequence joins TRBV3-1 (or the pseudogene TRBV3-2) and TRBJ1-1, with D tentatively TRBD1 (6 bases). The V end was cut by 5 bases, the J end by 7 bases, with 14 bases between. From germline, CDR1 is LGHDT and CDR2 YNNKEL (reference sequence). CDR3 length: 13 residues.

The chain combines TRBV2 with TRBJ1-5, with D unresolved. V lost 5 bases and J 4 bases, leaving 12 bases between the germline ends. Germline CDR1 and CDR2: SNHLY and FYNNEI. The CDR3 totals 14 residues. CDR3 amino acids: CASSLVGWNQPQHF. DNA for the CDR3: TGTGCCAGCAGTCTTGTCGGGTGGAATCAGCCCCAGCATTTT.

The chain recombines TRBV10-3 with TRBJ2-7; 7 nucleotides match TRBD1. The CDR3 has 14 residues. CDR1 is ENHRY and CDR2 is SYGVKD in the germline V gene. Trimming at V came to 7 bases and at J to 5 bases, leaving 11 bases not matched to a gene. Here the CDR3 reads CAINQKSGTDEQYF. The CDR3 DNA reads as TGTGCCATCAACCAAAAATCCGGGACAGACGAGCAGTACTTC.

This CDR3 reads CASSSVSGANVLTF. The CDR3 coding sequence is TGTGCCAGCAGCTCAGTTTCCGGGGCCAACGTCCTGACTTTC. V usage is TRBV5-4 and J usage is TRBJ2-6; D remains ambiguous. Trimming pared 3 bases from V and 4 bases from J, leaving 8 bases between. This CDR3 is built from 14 residues. Germline CDR1 is SGHNT and CDR2 is YYREEE (reference sequence). Filled out from reference TRBV5-4 and TRBJ2-6, the complete variable domain reads ETGVTQSPTHLIKTRGQQVTLRCSSQSGHNTVSWYQQALGQGPQFIFQYYREEENGRGNFPPRFSGLQFPNYSSELNVNALELDDSALYLCASSSVSGANVLTFGAGSRLTVL.

The chain couples TRBV24-1 to TRBJ2-1, with 12 bases fitting TRBD2. This CDR3 has 13 amino acids. Germline assignment: CDR1 KGHDR and CDR2 SFDVKD. V shed 9 bases and J 4 bases; nucleotides not matched to a gene: 0. The CDR3 DNA sequence: TGTGCCACCGGGACTAGCGGGTACAATGAGCAGTTCTTC. This translates into CATGTSGYNEQFF.

V is TRBV6-5 and J is TRBJ2-1, with D uncertain. V was trimmed by 4 bases and J by 6 bases, leaving 19 bases between them. Per germline, CDR1 MNHEY and CDR2 SVGAGI. The CDR3 length is 16 residues. In DNA, the CDR3 is TGTGCCAGCAGTTCCCGTCCCGGGCCTACATCCAATGAGCAGTTCTTC. Its protein product is CASSSRPGPTSNEQFF.

This clone was detected only once. This sequence joins TRBV19 and TRBJ2-1, with D hard to call. Trimming pared 7 bases from V and 7 bases from J, leaving 14 bases between. The CDR3 is 13 amino acids. Germline V gene lookup returns CDR1 LNHDA and CDR2 SQIVND (reference sequence). CDR3: CASKADLLNEQFF. DNA for the CDR3: TGTGCCAGTAAGGCGGACCTACTTAATGAGCAGTTCTTC.

Notes on this clone: One end of the junction is discordant with germline, which a read error may explain. The chain carries TRBV4-1 and TRBJ2-5; D is possibly TRBD2 (6 bases). The CDR3 is made up of 15 amino acids. Germline V CDR1 and CDR2: MGHRA, YSYEKL. The CDR3 DNA sequence: TGCGCCAGCAGCCAAGATGGGGGACCGCGGGAACACCGGAACTTC. Protein product: CASSQDGGPREHRNF.

V gene TRBV9 combines with J gene TRBJ1-3; a weak D match, TRBD1 (5 bases). CDR1 and CDR2 from the germline V gene are SGDLS and YYNGEE. The CDR3 runs to 16 residues. V was pared by 0 bases and J by 0 bases, with 10 bases between. Here the CDR3 reads CASSVAGRTSGNTIYF. In nucleotides, the CDR3 is TGTGCCAGCAGCGTAGCAGGGAGGACCTCTGGAAACACCATATATTTT.

The chain links TRBV7-9 to TRBJ1-3; a possible D gene is TRBD1 (5 bases). Germline assignment: CDR1 SEHNR and CDR2 FQNEAQ (reference sequence). V gave up 4 bases and J gave up 0 bases, with 16 bases separating them. There are 17 residues in the CDR3. The CDR3 loop reads CASSSRGPRNSGNTIYF. The CDR3 DNA sequence: TGTGCCAGCAGCTCGAGGGGACCAAGGAACTCTGGAAACACCATATATTTT.

The genes are TRBV5-6 and TRBJ1-2; D uncertain. The CDR3 spans 12 residues. V lost 7 bases and J 5 bases, leaving 12 bases between the germline ends. CDR1 and CDR2 (germline): SGHDT, YYEEEE. CDR3 nucleotides: TGTGCCAGCGGGCCAGGTCCTTATGGCTACACCTTC. The encoded protein is CASGPGPYGYTF. Full variable domain (outside the CDR3, taken from reference TRBV5-6 and TRBJ1-2): DAGVTQSPTHLIKTRGQQVTLRCSPKSGHDTVSWYQQALGQGPQFIFQYYEEEERQRGNFPDRFSGHQFPNYSSELNVNALLLGDSALYLCASGPGPYGYTFGSGTRLTVV.

The chain is built from TRBV2 and TRBJ2-1; D is unclear. CDR1 is SNHLY, CDR2 FYNNEI, per germline. The CDR3 contains 13 residues. Trimming removed 6 bases from V and 5 bases from J, with 11 bases in between. The CDR3: CASSASRDNEQFF. The CDR3 bases are TGTGCCAGCAGCGCGAGCCGGGACAATGAGCAGTTCTTC.

The chain combines TRBV5-1 with TRBJ2-7; TRBD2 aligns across 10 bases. Germline assignment: CDR1 SGHRS and CDR2 YFSETQ. CDR3 size: 14 residues. The V segment lost 0 bases and the J segment 7 bases; nucleotides outside the gene matches: 4. The CDR3 region has the DNA TGCGCCAGCAGCTTGGAAGCGGGGGGGCCGGAGCAGTACTTC. Amino acids: CASSLEAGGPEQYF.

J is TRBJ1-2 and V is TRBV11-3, with 11 bases fitting TRBD1. The CDR3 covers 17 residues. Germline CDR1 reads SGHNT; CDR2 reads YENEEA. V lost 3 bases and J lost 2; bases outside the gene matches: 8. The CDR3 reads CASSFWGQGVLNYGYTF. The CDR3 DNA sequence: TGTGCCAGCAGCTTTTGGGGACAGGGGGTTTTGAACTATGGCTACACCTTC. Full variable domain (outside the CDR3, taken from reference TRBV11-3 and TRBJ1-2): EAGVVQSPRYKIIEKKQPVAFWCNPISGHNTLYWYLQNLGQGPELLIRYENEEAVDDSQLPKDRFSAERLKGVDSTLKIQPAELGDSAVYLCASSFWGQGVLNYGYTFGSGTRLTVV.

This sequence joins TRBV6-1 and TRBJ1-4; no clear D. Germline lookup yields CDR1 MNHNS and CDR2 SASEGT. V lost 4 bases and J 4 bases, leaving 25 bases between the germline ends. The CDR3 covers 19 residues. For the CDR3, the DNA is TGTGCCAGCAGTGCCCAAACCCAGTTGGGAGGTTGGATTAATGAAAAACTGTTTTTT. Translation gives CASSAQTQLGGWINEKLFF.

CDR3 sequence: CAWGQGSSGNTIYF. The CDR3 DNA is TGTGCTTGGGGACAGGGATCCTCTGGAAACACCATATATTTT. The chain is built from TRBV30 and TRBJ1-3; TRBD1 agrees at 9 bases. The CDR3 runs 14 residues. Germline assignment: CDR1 GTSNPN and CDR2 SVGIG (reference sequence).